Detailed here is one T cell receptor beta chain. The sample is drawn from a study of CXCR3-negative and CXCR3-positive naive CD8 T cells. The CDR3 spans 14 residues. Researchers prepared the TRB cDNA libraries using 5' RACE with UMI labels. Using the 5' RACE reads, TCRdb records one entry per CDR3 protein without DNA. The sample's table shows about 53,000 distinct CDR3 sequences. Triplicate sorts, 320,000 or so cells apiece, were made for each CD8+ T cell subset. The V call is TRBV12-3 or TRBV12-4, the J call TRBJ2-2. This TCR was recovered from a human donor in good health. Some clones in this sample may be carry-over from other donors' samples. The sequenced material came from naive CXCR3- CD8+ T cells from blood. Subset meaning: CD45RO-CCR7+CD27+CD95- naive CD8+ T cells lacking CXCR3 (TNR3-). The CDR3: CASSQVGETGELFF.